Shown below are 19 T cell receptor beta chains from a single sample sequenced in a study of OX40 agonist ivuxolimab in advanced cancers. Library generation was performed with the immunoSEQ multiplex PCR assay. In TCRdb, the immuneACCESS table is reduced to in-frame sequences with V and J assigned. These tables do not hold every clone; where another copy was compared, an unresolved V gene accounts for under half, and the others remain unexplained. The sample table records around 70,000 clones; more than 70% of these occur just once. About 6.9% of the sample is taken by the ten largest. The input for sequencing was CD4+ or CD8+ T cells sorted from blood, taken in a trial of the OX40 agonist ivuxolimab. The receptors were gathered from an adult with an advanced solid tumor such as melanoma, head and neck, liver or kidney cancer.

The chain combines TRBV4-3 with TRBJ2-7; D is uncertain. V shed 0 bases and J shed 6 bases, with 24 bases lying between them. The CDR3 length is 18 residues. CDR1 is LGHNA, CDR2 YSLEER, per germline. The chain's CDR3 is CASSQDIRSKTSPGEQYF. As DNA, the CDR3 is TGCGCCAGCAGCCAAGACATTAGGTCGAAAACATCCCCCGGCGAGCAGTACTTC.

The chain links TRBV5-1 to TRBJ1-2; TRBD1 matches at 7 bases. Per germline, CDR1 SGHRS and CDR2 YFSETQ. J lost 8 bases, V lost 4 bases, and 8 bases had no gene match. The CDR3 is 13 residues long. The CDR3 DNA reads as TGCGCCAGCAGCCAGGAGGGGGCTGGGGGCTACACCTTC. Translation gives CASSQEGAGGYTF. Filled out from reference TRBV5-1 and TRBJ1-2, the complete variable domain reads KAGVTQTPRYLIKTRGQQVTLSCSPISGHRSVSWYQQTPGQGLQFLFEYFSETQRNKGNFPGRFSGRQFSNSRSEMNVSTLELGDSALYLCASSQEGAGGYTFGSGTRLTVV.

DNA for the CDR3: TGCAGCGTATTGCTGGGGGCCGGAGATACGCAGTATTTT. The encoded protein is CSVLLGAGDTQYF. The chain links TRBV29-1 to TRBJ2-3; D is possibly TRBD1 (6 bases). V lost 6 bases, J lost 5 bases, and 15 bases lay in between. The CDR3 contains 13 residues. Germline V gene lookup returns CDR1 SQVTM and CDR2 ANQGSEA.

The CDR3 region has the DNA TGTGCCAGCTCATTTCTGACACTGGGGGCCTACGAGCAGTACTTC. Translated, it gives CASSFLTLGAYEQYF. This chain uses TRBV18 with TRBJ2-5; D possibly uses TRBD1 or TRBD2 (5 bases each). Gene TRBJ2-7 matches the end of the DNA better, so the J call may be wrong. This CDR3 has 15 amino acids. Germline V gene sequence: CDR1 KGHSH, CDR2 LQKENI.

This chain joins TRBV25-1 and TRBJ1-1, with D perhaps matching TRBD1 (6 bases). Germline CDR1 MGHDK, CDR2 SYGVNS. This CDR3 is 12 amino acids long. Trimming stripped 6 bases from V and 4 bases from J, with 9 bases between. CDR3 region: CASRRGGTEAFF. CDR3 nucleotides: TGTGCCAGCAGAAGGGGGGGCACTGAAGCTTTCTTT. The whole variable domain, filled in from reference TRBV25-1 and TRBJ1-1, reads EADIYQTPRYLVIGTGKKITLECSQTMGHDKMYWYQQDPGMELHLIHYSYGVNSTEKGDLSSESTVSRIRTEHFPLTLESARPSHTSQYLCASRRGGTEAFFGQGTRLTVV.

The chain combines TRBV7-9 with TRBJ1-2; TRBD1 matches 9 bases. CDR3 size: 14 residues. Germline V gives CDR1 SEHNR, CDR2 FQNEAQ (reference sequence). V trimming: 5 bases; J trimming: 8 bases; junction bases outside the gene matches: 9. In DNA, the CDR3 is TGTGCCAGCAGCCTAGGGACAGGGCTTCGGGGCTACACCTTC. This gives the protein CASSLGTGLRGYTF.

This chain links TRBV18 with TRBJ2-6, with 9 bases aligning to TRBD1. Germline trimming cut 3 bases from V and 0 bases from J; bases unmatched to any gene: 3. Per germline, CDR1 KGHSH and CDR2 LQKENI. The CDR3 consists of 17 residues. CDR3 amino acids: CASSPGQGPSGANVLTF. Written as DNA, the CDR3 is TGTGCCAGCTCACCGGGACAGGGACCCTCTGGGGCCAACGTCCTGACTTTC.

The chain employs TRBV5-4 and TRBJ2-2; D may be TRBD2 (6 bases). The V gene lost 7 bases and the J gene lost 1 base, with 8 bases spanning the gap. This CDR3 contains 13 residues. The V gene's germline CDR1 is SGHNT and CDR2 YYREEE (reference sequence). The CDR3 DNA follows: TGTGCCAGCCTGGGAGGGAACACCGGGGAGCTGTTTTTT. Translated, it gives CASLGGNTGELFF. Full variable domain (outside the CDR3, taken from reference TRBV5-4 and TRBJ2-2): ETGVTQSPTHLIKTRGQQVTLRCSSQSGHNTVSWYQQALGQGPQFIFQYYREEENGRGNFPPRFSGLQFPNYSSELNVNALELDDSALYLCASLGGNTGELFFGEGSRLTVL.

The rearrangement uses TRBV11-3 and TRBJ2-1; 8 bases agree with TRBD2. The trim removed 5 bases at V and 7 bases at J, leaving 13 bases unmatched. From germline, CDR1 is SGHNT and CDR2 YENEEA. The CDR3 sequence is 16 residues long. DNA of the CDR3: TGTGCCAGCAGCCAAAGCGGGGGCCTCTCCCGAAATGAGCAGTTCTTC. It yields the protein CASSQSGGLSRNEQFF.

The chain carries TRBV5-1 and TRBJ2-5, with 11 bases aligning to TRBD2. V was pared by 3 bases and J by 5 bases, with 12 bases of the junction left unmatched. The germline V gene encodes CDR1 SGHRS and CDR2 YFSETQ. This CDR3 is built from 17 residues. The CDR3 protein is CASSYRLAGGSGETQYF. The CDR3 DNA reads TGCGCCAGCAGCTATAGGCTAGCGGGAGGCTCGGGGGAGACCCAGTACTTC.

V usage is TRBV5-1 and J usage is TRBJ2-5; weak D call: TRBD2 (7 bases). Trimming pared 0 bases from V and 5 bases from J, leaving 20 bases between. This CDR3 region has 17 residues. Per germline, CDR1 SGHRS and CDR2 YFSETQ. The CDR3 DNA follows: TGCGCCAGCAGCTTGGCCGTTCTGGCGCGGGGGCAGGAGACCCAGTACTTC. This sequence encodes CASSLAVLARGQETQYF. Based on the CDR3 plus reference TRBV5-1 and TRBJ2-5, the full variable domain is KAGVTQTPRYLIKTRGQQVTLSCSPISGHRSVSWYQQTPGQGLQFLFEYFSETQRNKGNFPGRFSGRQFSNSRSEMNVSTLELGDSALYLCASSLAVLARGQETQYFGPGTRLLVL.

The rearrangement links TRBV5-4 to TRBJ2-7; a weak D match, TRBD1 (5 bases). Trimming took off 4 bases at V and 4 bases at J, with 12 bases between the two ends. The CDR3 has 13 residues. Per the germline V gene, CDR1 is SGHNT and CDR2 is YYREEE (reference sequence). As DNA, the CDR3 is TGTGCCAGCAGCCGCCCAGGGTTGTACGAGCAGTACTTC. Its translation: CASSRPGLYEQYF. The variable domain in full, with the rest retrieved from reference TRBV5-4 and TRBJ2-7, is ETGVTQSPTHLIKTRGQQVTLRCSSQSGHNTVSWYQQALGQGPQFIFQYYREEENGRGNFPPRFSGLQFPNYSSELNVNALELDDSALYLCASSRPGLYEQYFGPGTRLTVT.

The gene calls are TRBV4-1 and TRBJ2-7, with D uncertain. This CDR3 is built from 15 residues. CDR1 is MGHRA and CDR2 is YSYEKL in the germline V gene. With 3 bases removed from V and 6 bases from J, the gap between germline ends came to 18 bases. The CDR3 DNA reads as TGCGCCAGCAGCCAGGAGCTAAACCTATCTCTCGAGCAGTACTTC. It is translated as CASSQELNLSLEQYF.

CDR3 nucleotides: TGTGCCACCAGCAGAGAACAGAGCAATCAGCCCCAGCATTTT. Its translation: CATSREQSNQPQHF. The genes are TRBV15 and TRBJ1-5, with D unresolved. Germline CDR1 is LNHNV and CDR2 is YYDKDF (reference sequence). The V gene lost 0 bases and the J gene lost 1 base, with 4 bases spanning the gap. This CDR3 is built from 14 residues.

CDR3 protein: CSALGPLNTEAFF. The CDR3 DNA sequence: TGCAGCGCCTTGGGGCCTCTGAACACTGAAGCTTTCTTT. The chain combines TRBV29-1 with TRBJ1-1; TRBD1 might be the D (5 bases). Germline V gives CDR1 SQVTM, CDR2 ANQGSEA. The CDR3 covers 13 residues. Between the trimmed V and J ends, which lost 7 bases and 0 bases, there was a span of 12 bases.

The chain couples TRBV7-9 to TRBJ2-3; TRBD2 is a possible D gene (7 bases). The CDR3 runs to 17 residues. Trimming removed 5 bases from V and 2 bases from J, with 20 bases in between. Germline V CDR1 and CDR2: SEHNR, FQNEAQ (reference sequence). CDR3 sequence: CASSARKGGSYTDTQYF. The DNA for the CDR3 is TGTGCCAGCAGCGCCCGCAAGGGGGGGAGTTACACAGATACGCAGTATTTT.

CDR3 DNA: TGTGCCAGCAGGCTCAAGGGGGGGGGCACTGAAGCTTTCTTT. Translated: CASRLKGGGTEAFF. The chain uses TRBV6-5 and TRBJ1-1, with D tentatively TRBD1 (6 bases). The CDR3 contains 14 residues. CDR1 is MNHEY, CDR2 SVGAGI, per germline. The germline V and J ends were trimmed by 6 bases and 4 bases, with 15 bases remaining between them.

Only one count was recorded for this clone. The rearrangement links TRBV7-9 to TRBJ2-5; D may match TRBD1 or TRBD2 (6 bases each). The germline V and J ends were trimmed by 5 bases and 1 base, with 17 bases remaining between them. The CDR3 spans 16 residues. The germline V gene has CDR1 SEHNR and CDR2 FQNEAQ (reference sequence). The CDR3 DNA reads TGTGCCAGCAGCCCCAGTATAGGGGGGCCCCAAGAGACCCAGTACTTC. This gives the protein CASSPSIGGPQETQYF.

This rearrangement joins TRBV2 to TRBJ1-6; TRBD1 matches 7 bases. The germline CDR1 and CDR2 sequences are SNHLY and FYNNEI. J was trimmed by 4 bases and V by 4 bases; bases with no gene match: 4. This CDR3 is built from 15 residues. The CDR3 DNA sequence: TGTGCCAGCAGTGCCAGACAGGGATATAATTCACCCCTCCACTTT. Translation gives CASSARQGYNSPLHF.